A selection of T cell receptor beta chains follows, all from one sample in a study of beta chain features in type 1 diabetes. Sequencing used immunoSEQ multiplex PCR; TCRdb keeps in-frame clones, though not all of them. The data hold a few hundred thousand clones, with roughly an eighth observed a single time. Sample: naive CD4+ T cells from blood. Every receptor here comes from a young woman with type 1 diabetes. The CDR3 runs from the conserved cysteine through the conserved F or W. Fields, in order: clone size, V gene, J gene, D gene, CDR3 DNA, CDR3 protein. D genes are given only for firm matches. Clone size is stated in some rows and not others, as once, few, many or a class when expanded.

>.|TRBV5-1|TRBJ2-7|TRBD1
TGCGCCAGCAGCCGACAGGGATTGGACTACGAGCAGTACTTC
CASSRQGLDYEQYF
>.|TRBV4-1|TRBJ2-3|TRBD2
TGCGCCAGCAGCCAAGTTGACAGAGCGGGGGCAGATACGCAGTATTTT
CASSQVDRAGADTQYF
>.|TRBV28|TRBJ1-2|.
TGTGCCAGCAGTTCGGACAACCTAAAAGACACCTTC
CASSSDNLKDTF
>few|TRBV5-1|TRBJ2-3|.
TGCGCCAGCACCCGAGGCAGGGTGACAGATACGCAGTATTTT
CASTRGRVTDTQYF
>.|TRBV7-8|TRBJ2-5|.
TGTGCCAGCAGCTCGACTGCCCCGGGAGAGACCCAGTACTTC
CASSSTAPGETQYF
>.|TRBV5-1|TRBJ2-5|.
TGCGCCAGCAGCTTGGCAGGGGTACAAGAGACCCAGTACTTC
CASSLAGVQETQYF
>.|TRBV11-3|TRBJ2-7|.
TGTGCCAGCAGCCCCGGTGTCTCCTACGAGCAGTACTTC
CASSPGVSYEQYF
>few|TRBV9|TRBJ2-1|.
TGTGCCAGCAGCGCGACACCCAACCTCCCGAATGAGCAGTTCTTC
CASSATPNLPNEQFF
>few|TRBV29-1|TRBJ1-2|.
TGCAGCGTGCGCGAACAGGGTTTTTCCCTCTACACCTTC
CSVREQGFSLYTF
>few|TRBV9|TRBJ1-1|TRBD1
TGTGCCAGCAGCGCTACGCAGGGGGTAGGATCTGAAGCTTTCTTT
CASSATQGVGSEAFF
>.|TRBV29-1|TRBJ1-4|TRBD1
TGCAGCGTTGGGACAGGATCAGGAGAAAAACTGTTTTTT
CSVGTGSGEKLFF
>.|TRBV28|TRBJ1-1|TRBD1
TGTGCCAGCAGCCCACTGGGCACAGGGGGAACTGAAGCTTTCTTT
CASSPLGTGGTEAFF
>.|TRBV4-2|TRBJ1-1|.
TGTGCCAGCAGCCAAGGACACCTAAACACTGAAGCTTTCTTT
CASSQGHLNTEAFF
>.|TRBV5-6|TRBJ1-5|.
TGTGCCAGCAGCTTCACTACAGGGTCGAGCAATCAGCCCCAGCATTTT
CASSFTTGSSNQPQHF
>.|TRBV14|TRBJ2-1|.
TGTGCCAGCAGCCAACTGACTCTTGAGCAGTTCTTC
CASSQLTLEQFF
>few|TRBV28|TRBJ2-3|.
TGTGCCAGCAGCGGCCGAGGGCCAGATACGCAGTATTTT
CASSGRGPDTQYF
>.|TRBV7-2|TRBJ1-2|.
TGTGCCAGCAGGGTGACCGGGTCGATCCTATCCTATGGCTACACCTTC
CASRVTGSILSYGYTF
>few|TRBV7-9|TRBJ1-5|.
TGTGCCAGCAGCACAACAGGGTACGGTTGGGTAGGTCCCCAGCATTTT
CASSTTGYGWVGPQHF
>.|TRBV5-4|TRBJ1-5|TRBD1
TGTGCCAGCAGCCGTGAGGGGGCCGATCAGCCCCAGCATTTT
CASSREGADQPQHF
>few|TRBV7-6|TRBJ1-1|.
TGTGCCAGCAGCTTACGTCCAGTGGACACTGAAGCTTTCTTT
CASSLRPVDTEAFF
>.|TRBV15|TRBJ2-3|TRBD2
TGTGCCACGGCGCATCGGGCTAGCGGGAGTAGTGATACGCAGTATTTT
CATAHRASGSSDTQYF
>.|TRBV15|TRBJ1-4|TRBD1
TGTGCCACCAGCAGGCCGAGACAGGGGGATTATGAAAAACTGTTTTTT
CATSRPRQGDYEKLFF
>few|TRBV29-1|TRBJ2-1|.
TGCAGCGTTGACGCCGAGGGGAGGAATGAGCAGTTCTTC
CSVDAEGRNEQFF
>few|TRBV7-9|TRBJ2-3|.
TGTGCCAGCAGCTTGGGGGGTACGGTTGCAGATACGCAGTATTTT
CASSLGGTVADTQYF
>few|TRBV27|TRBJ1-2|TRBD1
TGTGCCAGCGCGCCCAGGGGGATCAACTATGGCTACACCTTC
CASAPRGINYGYTF
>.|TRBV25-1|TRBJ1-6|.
TGTGCCAGCAGAGACAGGAACTCCTATAATTCACCCCTCCACTTT
CASRDRNSYNSPLHF
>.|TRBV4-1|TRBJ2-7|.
TGCGCCAGCAGCCAAGGATTGGGTCGGGGGACCTACGAGCAGTACTTC
CASSQGLGRGTYEQYF
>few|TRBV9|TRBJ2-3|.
TGTGCCAGCAGCGTAGCTTGGCAGGACTTTAGCACAGATACGCAGTATTTT
CASSVAWQDFSTDTQYF
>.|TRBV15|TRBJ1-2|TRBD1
TGTGCCACCAGCAGGGACAGGGGGCTAAATGGCTACACCTTC
CATSRDRGLNGYTF
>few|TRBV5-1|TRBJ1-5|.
TGCGCCAGCAGATCGAGTCAGCCCCAGCATTTT
CASRSSQPQHF
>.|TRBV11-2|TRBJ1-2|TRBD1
TGTGCCAGCAGCCTACAGGGGTTCGATGGCTACACCTTC
CASSLQGFDGYTF
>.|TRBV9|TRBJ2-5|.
TGTGCCAGCAGCGGTGACTCTGAAGAGACCCAGTACTTC
CASSGDSEETQYF
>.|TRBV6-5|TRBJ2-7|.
TGTGCCAGCAGTTCCAGCCCCCTCTCCGGGGTGGGAAACTCGTACTTC
CASSSSPLSGVGNSYF
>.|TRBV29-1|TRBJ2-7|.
TGCAGCGCTAGGACACCGACCGAGCAGTACTTC
CSARTPTEQYF
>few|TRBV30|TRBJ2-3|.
TGTGCCTGGAGTGGAGGATACAGCACAGATACGCAGTATTTT
CAWSGGYSTDTQYF
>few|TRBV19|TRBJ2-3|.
TGTGCCAGTAGTATGGGACACACAGATACGCAGTATTTT
CASSMGHTDTQYF
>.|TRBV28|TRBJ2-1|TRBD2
TGTGCCAGCAAGCAAGCGGGAGGGCCAGATTACAATGAGCAGTTCTTC
CASKQAGGPDYNEQFF
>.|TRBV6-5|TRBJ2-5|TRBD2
TGTGCCAGCGGCGGGGGGAGGGAGACCCAGTACTTC
CASGGGRETQYF
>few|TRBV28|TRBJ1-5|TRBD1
TGTGCCAGCAGCTCGGACAGGGTGACTCAGCCCCAGCATTTT
CASSSDRVTQPQHF
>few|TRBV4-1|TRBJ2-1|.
TGCGCCAGCAGCCTCACAGGGAGTAGCGCGTTCTTC
CASSLTGSSAFF
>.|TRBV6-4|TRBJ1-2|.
TGTGCCAGCAGTGACTCCTACGCTCACGGCTACACCTTC
CASSDSYAHGYTF
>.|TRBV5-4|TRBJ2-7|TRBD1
TGTGCCAGCAGCTCCCAGGGGACAGGGATCCACGAGCAGTACTTC
CASSSQGTGIHEQYF